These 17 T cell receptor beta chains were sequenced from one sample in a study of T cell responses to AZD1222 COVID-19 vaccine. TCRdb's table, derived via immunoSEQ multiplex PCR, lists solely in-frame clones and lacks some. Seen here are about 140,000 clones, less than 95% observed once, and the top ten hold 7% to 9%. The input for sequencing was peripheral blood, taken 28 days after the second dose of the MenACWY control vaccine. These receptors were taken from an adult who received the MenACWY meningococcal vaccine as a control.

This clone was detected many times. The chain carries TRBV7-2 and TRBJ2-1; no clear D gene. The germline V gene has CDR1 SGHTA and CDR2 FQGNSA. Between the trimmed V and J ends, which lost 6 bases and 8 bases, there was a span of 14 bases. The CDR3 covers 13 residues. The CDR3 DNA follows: TGTGCCAGCAGGCGGATACCTAGGGATGAGCAGTTCTTC. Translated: CASRRIPRDEQFF.

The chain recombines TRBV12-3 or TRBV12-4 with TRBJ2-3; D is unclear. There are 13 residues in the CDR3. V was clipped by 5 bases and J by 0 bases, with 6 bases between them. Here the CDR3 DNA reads TGTGCCAGCAGTCTAAGCAGCACAGATACGCAGTATTTT. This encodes CASSLSSTDTQYF.

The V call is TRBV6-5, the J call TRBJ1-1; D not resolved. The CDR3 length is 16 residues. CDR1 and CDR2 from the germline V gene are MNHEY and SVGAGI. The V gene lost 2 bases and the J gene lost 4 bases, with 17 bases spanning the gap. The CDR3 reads CASSYLTLTGVTEAFF. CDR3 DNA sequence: TGTGCCAGCAGTTACCTAACCCTAACCGGGGTCACTGAAGCTTTCTTT.

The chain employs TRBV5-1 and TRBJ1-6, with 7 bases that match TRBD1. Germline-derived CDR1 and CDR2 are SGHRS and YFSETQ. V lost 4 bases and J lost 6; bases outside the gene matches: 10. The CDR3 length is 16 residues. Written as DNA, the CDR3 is TGCGCCAGCAGCGGGACAGTTCCCCAGGGTAATTCACCCCTCCACTTT. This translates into CASSGTVPQGNSPLHF.

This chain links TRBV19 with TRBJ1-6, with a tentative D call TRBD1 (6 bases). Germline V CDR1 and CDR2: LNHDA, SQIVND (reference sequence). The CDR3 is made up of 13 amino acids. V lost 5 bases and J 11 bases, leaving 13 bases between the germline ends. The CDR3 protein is CASSVHRDPPLHF. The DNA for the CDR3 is TGTGCCAGTAGTGTCCACAGGGATCCACCCCTCCACTTT.

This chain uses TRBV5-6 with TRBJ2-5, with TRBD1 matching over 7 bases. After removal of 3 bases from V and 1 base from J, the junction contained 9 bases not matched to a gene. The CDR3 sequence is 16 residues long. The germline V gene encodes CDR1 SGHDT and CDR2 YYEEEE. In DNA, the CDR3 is TGTGCCAGCAGCTGGAAAGGACAGGCTATCCAAGAGACCCAGTACTTC. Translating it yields CASSWKGQAIQETQYF.

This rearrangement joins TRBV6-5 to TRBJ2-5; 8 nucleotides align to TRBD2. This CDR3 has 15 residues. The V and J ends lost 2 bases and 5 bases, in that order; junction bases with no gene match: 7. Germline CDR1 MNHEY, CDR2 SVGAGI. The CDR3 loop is CASSYSAGGVETQYF. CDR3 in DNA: TGTGCCAGCAGTTACAGTGCGGGGGGAGTGGAGACCCAGTACTTC.

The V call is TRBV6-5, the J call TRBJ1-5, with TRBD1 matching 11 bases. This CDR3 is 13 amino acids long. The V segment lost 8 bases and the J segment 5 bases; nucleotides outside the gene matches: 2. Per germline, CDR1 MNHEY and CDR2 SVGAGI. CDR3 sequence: CASVGQGDQPQHF. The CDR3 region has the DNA TGTGCCAGCGTGGGACAGGGGGATCAGCCCCAGCATTTT.

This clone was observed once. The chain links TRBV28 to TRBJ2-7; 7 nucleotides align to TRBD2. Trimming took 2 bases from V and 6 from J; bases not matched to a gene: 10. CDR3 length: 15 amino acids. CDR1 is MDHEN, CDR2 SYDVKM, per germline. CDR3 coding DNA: TGTGCCAGCAGTTTAAATACGGGGAGGGCTAGCGAGCAGTACTTC. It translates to CASSLNTGRASEQYF.

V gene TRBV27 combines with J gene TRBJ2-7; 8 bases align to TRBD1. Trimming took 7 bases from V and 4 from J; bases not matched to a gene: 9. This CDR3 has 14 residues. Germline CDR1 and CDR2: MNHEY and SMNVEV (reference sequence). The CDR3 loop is CASKAGQARYEQYF. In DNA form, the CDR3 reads TGTGCCAGCAAGGCGGGACAGGCTCGTTACGAGCAGTACTTC.

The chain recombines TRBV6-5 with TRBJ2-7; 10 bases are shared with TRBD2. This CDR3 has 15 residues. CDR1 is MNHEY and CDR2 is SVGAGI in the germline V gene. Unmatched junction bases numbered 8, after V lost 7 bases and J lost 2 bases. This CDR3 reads CASKVASGGAYEQYF. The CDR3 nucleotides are TGTGCCAGCAAAGTAGCCAGCGGGGGGGCCTACGAGCAGTACTTC.

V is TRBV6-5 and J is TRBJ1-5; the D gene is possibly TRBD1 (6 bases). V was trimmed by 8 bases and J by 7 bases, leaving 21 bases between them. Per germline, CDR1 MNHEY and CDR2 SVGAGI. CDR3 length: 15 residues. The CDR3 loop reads CASSPSGGAGQPQHF. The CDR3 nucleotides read TGTGCCAGCTCTCCCTCGGGGGGGGCAGGACAGCCCCAGCATTTT.

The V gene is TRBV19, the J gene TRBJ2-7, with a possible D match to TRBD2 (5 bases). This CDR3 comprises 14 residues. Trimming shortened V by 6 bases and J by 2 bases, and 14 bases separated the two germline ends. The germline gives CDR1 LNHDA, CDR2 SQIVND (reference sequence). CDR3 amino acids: CASRAGIGAYEQYF. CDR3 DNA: TGTGCCAGTAGGGCCGGGATAGGAGCCTACGAGCAGTACTTC.

The CDR3 region is CASSPLDRIPDTQYF. In DNA, the CDR3 is TGTGCCAGTAGTCCACTGGACAGGATTCCAGATACGCAGTATTTT. V usage is TRBV19 and J usage is TRBJ2-3; 7 bases fit TRBD1. CDR3 length: 15 amino acids. CDR1 is LNHDA and CDR2 is SQIVND in the germline V gene (reference sequence). The ends lost 5 bases at V and 4 bases at J; junction bases unmatched: 9.

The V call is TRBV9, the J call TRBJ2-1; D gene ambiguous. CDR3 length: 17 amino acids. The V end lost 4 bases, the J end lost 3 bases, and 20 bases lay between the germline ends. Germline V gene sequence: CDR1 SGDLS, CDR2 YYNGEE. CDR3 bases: TGTGCCAGCAGCCTCGTAAGGCCCCCGAACCACTACAATGAGCAGTTCTTC. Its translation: CASSLVRPPNHYNEQFF.

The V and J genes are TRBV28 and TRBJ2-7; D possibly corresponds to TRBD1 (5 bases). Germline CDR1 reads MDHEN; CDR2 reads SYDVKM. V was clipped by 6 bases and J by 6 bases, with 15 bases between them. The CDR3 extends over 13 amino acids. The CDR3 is CASSRVQRGEQYF. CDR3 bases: TGTGCCAGCAGCCGAGTACAAAGGGGCGAGCAGTACTTC.

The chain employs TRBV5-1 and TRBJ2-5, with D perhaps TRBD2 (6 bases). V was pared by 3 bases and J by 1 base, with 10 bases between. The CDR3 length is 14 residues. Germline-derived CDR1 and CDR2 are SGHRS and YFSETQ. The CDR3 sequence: CASSYGTVQETQYF. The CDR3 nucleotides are TGCGCCAGCAGCTACGGGACTGTCCAAGAGACCCAGTACTTC.